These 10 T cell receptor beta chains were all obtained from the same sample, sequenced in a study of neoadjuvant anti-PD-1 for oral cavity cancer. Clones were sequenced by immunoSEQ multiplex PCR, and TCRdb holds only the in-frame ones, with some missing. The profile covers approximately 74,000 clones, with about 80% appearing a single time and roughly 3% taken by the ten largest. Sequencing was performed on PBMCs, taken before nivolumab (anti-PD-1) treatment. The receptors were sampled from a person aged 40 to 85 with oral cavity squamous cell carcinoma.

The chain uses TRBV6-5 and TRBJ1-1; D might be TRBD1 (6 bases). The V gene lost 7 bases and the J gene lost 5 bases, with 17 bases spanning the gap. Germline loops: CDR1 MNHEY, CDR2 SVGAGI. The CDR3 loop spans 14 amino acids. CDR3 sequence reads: CASTKGGPRTEAFF. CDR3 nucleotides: TGTGCCAGCACCAAAGGGGGTCCCCGTACTGAAGCTTTCTTT.

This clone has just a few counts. The CDR3 nucleotides read TGTGCCAGCAGTCCTCTAGACAGGGCTTACACTGAAGCTTTCTTT. Protein: CASSPLDRAYTEAFF. The rearrangement uses TRBV6-5 and TRBJ1-1, with 7 bases aligning to TRBD1. V lost 5 bases, J lost 3 bases, and 9 bases stayed unmatched. The CDR3 loop spans 15 amino acids. Germline V gives CDR1 MNHEY, CDR2 SVGAGI.

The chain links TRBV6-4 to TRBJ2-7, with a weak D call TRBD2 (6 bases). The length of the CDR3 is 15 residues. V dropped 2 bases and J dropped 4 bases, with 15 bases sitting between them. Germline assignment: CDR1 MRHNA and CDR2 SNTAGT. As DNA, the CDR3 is TGTGCCAGCAGTGACGTGGAGCGGGTCCGTTACGAGCAGTACTTC. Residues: CASSDVERVRYEQYF.

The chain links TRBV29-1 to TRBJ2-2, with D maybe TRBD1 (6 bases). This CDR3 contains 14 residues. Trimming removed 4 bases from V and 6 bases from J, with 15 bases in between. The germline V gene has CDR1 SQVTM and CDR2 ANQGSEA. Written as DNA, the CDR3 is TGCAGCGTTGCCCAGGCCCCAGGGGCCGGGGAGCTGTTTTTT. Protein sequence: CSVAQAPGAGELFF.

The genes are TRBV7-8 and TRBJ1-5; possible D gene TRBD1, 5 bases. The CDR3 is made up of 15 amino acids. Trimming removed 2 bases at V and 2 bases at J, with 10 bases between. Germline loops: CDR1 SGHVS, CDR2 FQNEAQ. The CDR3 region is CASSLQGGGNQPQHF. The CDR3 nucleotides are TGTGCCAGCAGCTTACAGGGAGGGGGCAATCAGCCCCAGCATTTT.

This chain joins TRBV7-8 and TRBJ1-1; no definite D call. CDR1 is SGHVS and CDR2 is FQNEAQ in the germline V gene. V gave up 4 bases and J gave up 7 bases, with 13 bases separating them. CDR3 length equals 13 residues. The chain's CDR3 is CASSSSYILEAFF. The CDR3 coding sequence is TGTGCCAGCAGCTCCTCATATATCCTTGAAGCTTTCTTT.

CDR3 loop: CASRGSRGSYEQYF. DNA of the CDR3: TGTGCCAGCAGGGGAAGCCGGGGGTCCTACGAGCAGTACTTC. The chain couples TRBV28 to TRBJ2-7; D may be TRBD2 (6 bases). Germline assignment: CDR1 MDHEN and CDR2 SYDVKM. With 6 bases removed from V and 1 base from J, the gap between germline ends came to 13 bases. The CDR3 contains 14 residues.

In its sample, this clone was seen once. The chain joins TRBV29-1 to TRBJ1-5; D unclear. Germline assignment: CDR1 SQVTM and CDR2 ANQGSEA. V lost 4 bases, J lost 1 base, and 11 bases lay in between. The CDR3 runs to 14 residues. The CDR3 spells CSVVGSGSNQPQHF. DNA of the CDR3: TGCAGCGTTGTCGGGTCGGGGAGCAATCAGCCCCAGCATTTT.

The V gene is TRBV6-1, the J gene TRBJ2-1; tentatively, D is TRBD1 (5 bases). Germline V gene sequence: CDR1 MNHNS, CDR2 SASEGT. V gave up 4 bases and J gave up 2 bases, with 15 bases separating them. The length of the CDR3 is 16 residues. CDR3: CASSGPQTDAYNEQFF. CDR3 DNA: TGTGCCAGCAGTGGCCCACAGACAGATGCCTACAATGAGCAGTTCTTC.

In nucleotides, the CDR3 is TGTGCCAGCAGCTTGTTAGGGGACGGCAATCAGCCCCAGCATTTT. Translation: CASSLLGDGNQPQHF. The gene calls are TRBV5-4 and TRBJ1-5; tentative D call: TRBD1 (5 bases). The CDR3 spans 15 residues. The germline V gene has CDR1 SGHNT and CDR2 YYREEE (reference sequence). The V end lost 1 base, the J end lost 2 bases, and 10 bases lay between the germline ends.